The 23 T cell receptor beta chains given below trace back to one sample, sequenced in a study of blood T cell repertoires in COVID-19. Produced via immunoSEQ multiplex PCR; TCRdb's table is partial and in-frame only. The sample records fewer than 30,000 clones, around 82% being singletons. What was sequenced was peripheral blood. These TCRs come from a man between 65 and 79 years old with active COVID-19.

CDR3 in amino acids: CASSLSQQHNEQFF. CDR3 coding DNA: TGTGCCAGCAGCTTATCTCAACAGCACAATGAGCAGTTCTTC. The chain has TRBV11-2 and TRBJ2-1; D unclear. Per the germline V gene, CDR1 is SGHAT and CDR2 is FQNNGV. V was cut by 2 bases and J by 5 bases, with 10 bases left in between. The CDR3 length is 14 residues.

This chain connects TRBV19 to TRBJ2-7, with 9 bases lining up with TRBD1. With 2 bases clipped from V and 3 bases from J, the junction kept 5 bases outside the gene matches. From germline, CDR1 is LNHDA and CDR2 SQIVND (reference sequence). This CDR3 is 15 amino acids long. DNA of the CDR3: TGTGCCAGTAGTATACGGACAGGGGAGGGCTACGAGCAGTACTTC. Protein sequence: CASSIRTGEGYEQYF.

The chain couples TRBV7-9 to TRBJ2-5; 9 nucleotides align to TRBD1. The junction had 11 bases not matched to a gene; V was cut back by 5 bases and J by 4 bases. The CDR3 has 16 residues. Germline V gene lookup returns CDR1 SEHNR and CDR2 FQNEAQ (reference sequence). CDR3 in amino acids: CASSLGMGQGRETQYF. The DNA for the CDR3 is TGTGCCAGCAGCCTGGGTATGGGACAGGGCCGAGAGACCCAGTACTTC.

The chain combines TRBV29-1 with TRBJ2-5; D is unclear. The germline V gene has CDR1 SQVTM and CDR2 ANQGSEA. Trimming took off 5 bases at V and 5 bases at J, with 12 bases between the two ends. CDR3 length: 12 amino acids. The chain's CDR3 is CSVSLAGETQYF. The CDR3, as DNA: TGCAGCGTTTCTCTCGCCGGGGAGACCCAGTACTTC.

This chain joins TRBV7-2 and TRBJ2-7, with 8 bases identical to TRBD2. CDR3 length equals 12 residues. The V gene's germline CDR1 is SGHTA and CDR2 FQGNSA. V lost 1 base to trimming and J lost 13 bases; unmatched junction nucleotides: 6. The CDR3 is CASSLEGGGSYF. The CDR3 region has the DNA TGTGCCAGCAGCTTAGAAGGCGGGGGGTCCTACTTC.

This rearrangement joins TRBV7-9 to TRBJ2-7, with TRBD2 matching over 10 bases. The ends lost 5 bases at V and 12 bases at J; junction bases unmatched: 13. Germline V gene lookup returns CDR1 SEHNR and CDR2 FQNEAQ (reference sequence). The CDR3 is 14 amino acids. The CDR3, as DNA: TGTGCCAGCAGCCCAGGCGGGACTAGCGTCGCGAGGTACTTC. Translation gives CASSPGGTSVARYF.

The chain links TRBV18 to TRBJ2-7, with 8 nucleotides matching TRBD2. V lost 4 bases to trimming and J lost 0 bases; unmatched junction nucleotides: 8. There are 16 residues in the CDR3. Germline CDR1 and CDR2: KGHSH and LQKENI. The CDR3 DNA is TGTGCCAGCTCACTTCCGGGACTAGGAGGCTCCTACGAGCAGTACTTC. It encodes CASSLPGLGGSYEQYF. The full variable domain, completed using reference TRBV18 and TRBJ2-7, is NAGVMQNPRHLVRRRGQEARLRCSPMKGHSHVYWYRQLPEEGLKFMVYLQKENIIDESGMPKERFSAEFPKEGPSILRIQQVVRGDSAAYFCASSLPGLGGSYEQYFGPGTRLTVT.

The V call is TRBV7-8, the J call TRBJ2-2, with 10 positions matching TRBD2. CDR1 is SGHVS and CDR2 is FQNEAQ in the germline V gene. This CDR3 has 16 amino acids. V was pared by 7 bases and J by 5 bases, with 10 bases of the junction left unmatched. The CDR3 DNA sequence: TGTGCCAGCAAAGGGAGCGGGGGGGCCCGAACCGGGGAGCTGTTTTTT. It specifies CASKGSGGARTGELFF.

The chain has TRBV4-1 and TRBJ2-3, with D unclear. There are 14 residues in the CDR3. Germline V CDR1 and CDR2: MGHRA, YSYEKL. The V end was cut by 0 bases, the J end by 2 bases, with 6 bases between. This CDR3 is CASSQDRNTDTQYF. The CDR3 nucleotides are TGCGCCAGCAGCCAAGATAGAAACACAGATACGCAGTATTTT.

This chain's CDR3 is CASSLDREEEKLFF. The CDR3, as DNA: TGTGCCAGCAGCTTAGACAGGGAAGAAGAAAAACTGTTTTTT. This chain connects TRBV11-3 to TRBJ1-4; possibly TRBD1 for D (5 bases). Germline-derived CDR1 and CDR2 are SGHNT and YENEEA. This CDR3 has 14 residues. Between the trimmed V and J ends, which lost 0 bases and 8 bases, there was a span of 10 bases.

The CDR3 coding sequence is TGTGCCAGCAGTTGGGGGGACTACTCCTACGAGCAGTACTTC. This codes for CASSWGDYSYEQYF. This chain links TRBV6-2 or TRBV6-3 with TRBJ2-7, with 7 bases lining up with TRBD2. V shed 4 bases, J shed 0 bases, and the junction held 3 bases outside the gene matches. This CDR3 comprises 14 residues. Germline V gene lookup returns CDR1 MNHEY and CDR2 SVGEGT.

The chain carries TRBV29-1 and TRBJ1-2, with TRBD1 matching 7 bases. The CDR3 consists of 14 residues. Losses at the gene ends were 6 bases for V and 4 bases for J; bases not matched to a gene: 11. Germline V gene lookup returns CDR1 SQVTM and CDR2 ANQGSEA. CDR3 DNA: TGCAGCGTACGCACAGGGGTCCGGGGCTATGGCTACACCTTC. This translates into CSVRTGVRGYGYTF.

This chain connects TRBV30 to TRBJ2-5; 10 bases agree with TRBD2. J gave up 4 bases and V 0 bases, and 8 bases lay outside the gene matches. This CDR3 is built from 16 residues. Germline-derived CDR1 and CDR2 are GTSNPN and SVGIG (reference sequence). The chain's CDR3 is CAWSVGSGGARETQYF. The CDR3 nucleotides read TGTGCCTGGAGTGTAGGAAGCGGGGGGGCGCGAGAGACCCAGTACTTC.

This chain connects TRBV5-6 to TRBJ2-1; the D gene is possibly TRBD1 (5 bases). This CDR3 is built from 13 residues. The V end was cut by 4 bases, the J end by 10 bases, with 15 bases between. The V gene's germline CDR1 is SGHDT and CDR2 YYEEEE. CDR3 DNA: TGTGCCAGCAGCCCGAGCTCTACAGGCGAGCAGTTCTTC. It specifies CASSPSSTGEQFF.

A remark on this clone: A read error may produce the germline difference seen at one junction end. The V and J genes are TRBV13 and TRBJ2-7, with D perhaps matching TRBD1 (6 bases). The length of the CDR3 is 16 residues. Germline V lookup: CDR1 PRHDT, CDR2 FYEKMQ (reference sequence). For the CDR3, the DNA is TGTGCCAGCAGCCTAGGACAGAGGGCGGGTCCCTACGAGCAGTACTTC. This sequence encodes CASSLGQRAGPYEQYF. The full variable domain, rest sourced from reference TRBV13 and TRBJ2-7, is AAGVIQSPRHLIKEKRETATLKCYPIPRHDTVYWYQQGPGQDPQFLISFYEKMQSDKGSIPDRFSAQQFSDYHSELNMSSLELGDSALYFCASSLGQRAGPYEQYFGPGTRLTVT.

CDR3: CASSLGRINGQISGNTIYF. CDR3 DNA: TGTGCCAGCAGCTTAGGGAGAATTAACGGACAAATCTCTGGAAACACCATATATTTT. The rearrangement links TRBV11-2 to TRBJ1-3, with D possibly TRBD1 on 5 matching bases. The germline V gene has CDR1 SGHAT and CDR2 FQNNGV. Between the trimmed V and J ends, which lost 1 base and 0 bases, there was a span of 19 bases. This CDR3 has 19 amino acids.

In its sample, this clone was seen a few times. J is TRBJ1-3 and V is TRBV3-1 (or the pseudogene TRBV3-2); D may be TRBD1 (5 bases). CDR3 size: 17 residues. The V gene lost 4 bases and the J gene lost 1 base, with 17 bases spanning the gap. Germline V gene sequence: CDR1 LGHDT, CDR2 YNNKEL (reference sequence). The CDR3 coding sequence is TGTGCCAGCAGCCGCCCGGGGGGGGGAGCATCTGGAAACACCATATATTTT. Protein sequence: CASSRPGGGASGNTIYF.

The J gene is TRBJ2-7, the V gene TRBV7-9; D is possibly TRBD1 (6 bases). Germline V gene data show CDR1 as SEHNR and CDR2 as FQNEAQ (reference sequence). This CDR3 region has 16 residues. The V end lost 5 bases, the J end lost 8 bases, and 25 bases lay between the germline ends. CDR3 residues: CASSDSQGTYSTKQYF. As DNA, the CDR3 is TGTGCCAGCAGCGACTCGCAGGGGACCTATTCTACGAAGCAGTACTTC.

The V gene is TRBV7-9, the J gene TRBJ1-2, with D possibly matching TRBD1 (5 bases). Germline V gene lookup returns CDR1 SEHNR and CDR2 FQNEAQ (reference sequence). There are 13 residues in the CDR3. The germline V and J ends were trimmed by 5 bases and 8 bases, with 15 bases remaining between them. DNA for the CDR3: TGTGCCAGCAGCCCGCACAGGTTCTGGGGCTACACCTTC. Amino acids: CASSPHRFWGYTF.

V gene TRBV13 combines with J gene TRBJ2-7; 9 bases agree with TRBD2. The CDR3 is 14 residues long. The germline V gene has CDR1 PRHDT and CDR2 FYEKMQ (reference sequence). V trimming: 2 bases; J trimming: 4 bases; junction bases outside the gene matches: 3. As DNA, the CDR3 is TGTGCCAGCAGCTTAAATGCGGGGGGGTACGAGCAGTACTTC. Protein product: CASSLNAGGYEQYF.

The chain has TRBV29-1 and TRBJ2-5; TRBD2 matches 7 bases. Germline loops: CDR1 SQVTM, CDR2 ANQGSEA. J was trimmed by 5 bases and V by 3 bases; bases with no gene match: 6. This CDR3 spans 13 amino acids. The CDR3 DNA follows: TGCAGCGTTGAGACCGGGAGGAGGGAGACCCAGTACTTC. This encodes CSVETGRRETQYF.

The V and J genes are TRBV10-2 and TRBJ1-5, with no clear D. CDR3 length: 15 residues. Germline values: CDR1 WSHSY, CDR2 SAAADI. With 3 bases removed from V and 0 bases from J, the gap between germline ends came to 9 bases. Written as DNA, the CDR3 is TGCGCCAGCAGTGATTGGGAGCGTAGCAATCAGCCCCAGCATTTT. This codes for CASSDWERSNQPQHF.

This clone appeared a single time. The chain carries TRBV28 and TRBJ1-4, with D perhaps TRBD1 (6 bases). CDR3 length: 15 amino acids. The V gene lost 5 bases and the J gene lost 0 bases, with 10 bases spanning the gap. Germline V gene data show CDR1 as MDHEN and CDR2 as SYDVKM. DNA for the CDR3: TGTGCCAGCAGTGTAACAGGGCCAACTAATGAAAAACTGTTTTTT. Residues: CASSVTGPTNEKLFF.